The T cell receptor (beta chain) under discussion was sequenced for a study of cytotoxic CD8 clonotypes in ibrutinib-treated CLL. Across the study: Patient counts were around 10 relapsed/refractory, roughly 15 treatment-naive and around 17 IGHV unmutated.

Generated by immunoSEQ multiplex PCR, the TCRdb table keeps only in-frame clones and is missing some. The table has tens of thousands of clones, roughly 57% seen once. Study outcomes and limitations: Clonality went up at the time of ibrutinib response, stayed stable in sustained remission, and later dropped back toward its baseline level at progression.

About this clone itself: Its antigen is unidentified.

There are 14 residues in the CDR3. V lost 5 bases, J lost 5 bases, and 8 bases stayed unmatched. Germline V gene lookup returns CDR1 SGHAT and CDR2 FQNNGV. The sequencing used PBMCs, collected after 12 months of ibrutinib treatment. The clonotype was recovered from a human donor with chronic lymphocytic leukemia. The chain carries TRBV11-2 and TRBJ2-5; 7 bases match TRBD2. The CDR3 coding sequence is TGTGCCAGCAGCCAAGGGGCGGGAGTGGAGACCCAGTACTTC. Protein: CASSQGAGVETQYF.